Listed below are T cell receptor beta chains from one sample, sequenced in a study of beta chain features in type 1 diabetes. The repertoire was sequenced with immunoSEQ multiplex PCR; TCRdb's copy has only in-frame clones and lacks some. Of about 330,000 clones in the sample, 11% are singletons; the top ten hold just over 0.015%. Sequenced sample: naive CD4+ T cells from blood. Receptors were obtained from a woman in her 30s in good health. The CDR3 runs from the conserved cysteine through the conserved F or W. Fields, in order: V gene, clone size, D gene, J gene, CDR3 DNA, CDR3 protein. A D gene is named only where the DNA matches it firmly. A clone size is listed for some rows: how often the clone was seen (once, few, many), or a class if it is expanded.

TRBV27	-	-	TRBJ1-2	TGTGCCAGCAGCGGGCAGGGGAGTGGCTACACCTTC	CASSGQGSGYTF
TRBV27	-	TRBD1	TRBJ2-7	TGTGCCAGCAAACCTCTCGGGACAGGGAACGAGCAGTACTTC	CASKPLGTGNEQYF
TRBV19	-	TRBD1	TRBJ2-7	TGTGCCAGTAGTCCCAGCAGGGGGTCGACCTACGAGCAGTACTTC	CASSPSRGSTYEQYF
TRBV6-1	-	TRBD1	TRBJ2-7	TGTGCCAGCAGTGTTGCGGACAGGGGCTACGAGCAGTACTTC	CASSVADRGYEQYF
TRBV5-4	few	TRBD2	TRBJ2-3	TGTGCCAGCAGCCGGGAATGGGGGGGTAGCGGTAGCACAGATACGCAGTATTTT	CASSREWGGSGSTDTQYF
TRBV9	-	-	TRBJ1-4	TGTGCCAGCAGCGCCGGACTTAATGAAAAACTGTTTTTT	CASSAGLNEKLFF
TRBV5-1	-	-	TRBJ2-1	TGCGCCAGCAGCTACATACTCCCAGACAGTAATGAGCAGTTCTTC	CASSYILPDSNEQFF
TRBV4-2	few	TRBD2	TRBJ2-2	TGTGCCGGTGCTAGGACTAGCGGGACCACCGGGGAGCTGTTTTTT	CAGARTSGTTGELFF
TRBV7-2	-	-	TRBJ2-7	TGTGCCAGCAGCTCATTGACGGGAGCCTACGAGCAGTACTTC	CASSSLTGAYEQYF
TRBV9	few	TRBD1	TRBJ1-2	TGTGCCAGCAGCGCAGTGTCAGGGGGCGGCTACACCTTC	CASSAVSGGGYTF
TRBV5-1	few	TRBD1	TRBJ2-5	TGCGCCAGCAGCTTGGGGCAGGGGGAAGAGACCCAGTACTTC	CASSLGQGEETQYF